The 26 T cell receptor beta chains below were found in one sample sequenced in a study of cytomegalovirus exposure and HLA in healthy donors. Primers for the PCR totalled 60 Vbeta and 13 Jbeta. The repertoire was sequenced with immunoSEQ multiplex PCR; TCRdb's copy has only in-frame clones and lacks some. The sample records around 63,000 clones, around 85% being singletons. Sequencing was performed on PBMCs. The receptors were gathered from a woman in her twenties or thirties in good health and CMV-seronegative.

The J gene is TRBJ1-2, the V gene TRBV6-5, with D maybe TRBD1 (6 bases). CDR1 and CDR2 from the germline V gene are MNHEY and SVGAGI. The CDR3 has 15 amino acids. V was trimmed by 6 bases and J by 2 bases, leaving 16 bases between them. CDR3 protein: CASSKLRTANYGYTF. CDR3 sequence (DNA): TGTGCCAGCAGCAAACTACGGACAGCCAACTATGGCTACACCTTC.

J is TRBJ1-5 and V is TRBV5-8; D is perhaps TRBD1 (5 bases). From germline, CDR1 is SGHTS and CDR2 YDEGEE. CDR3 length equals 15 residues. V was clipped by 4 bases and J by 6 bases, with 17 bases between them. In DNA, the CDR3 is TGTGCCAGCAGCCCACTAAGCGGGGGGGGTCAGCCCCAGCATTTT. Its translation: CASSPLSGGGQPQHF. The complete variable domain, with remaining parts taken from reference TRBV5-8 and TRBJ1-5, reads EAGVTQSPTHLIKTRGQQATLRCSPISGHTSVYWYQQALGLGLQFLLWYDEGEERNRGNFPPRFSGRQFPNYSSELNVNALELEDSALYLCASSPLSGGGQPQHFGDGTRLSIL.

As DNA, the CDR3 is TGTGCCAGCAGCTTGGGCGTAGAGACCCAGTACTTC. This codes for CASSLGVETQYF. V usage is TRBV11-2 and J usage is TRBJ2-5; D uncertain. Germline CDR1 reads SGHAT; CDR2 reads FQNNGV. Trimming removed 3 bases at V and 4 bases at J, with 6 bases between. The CDR3 length is 12 residues.

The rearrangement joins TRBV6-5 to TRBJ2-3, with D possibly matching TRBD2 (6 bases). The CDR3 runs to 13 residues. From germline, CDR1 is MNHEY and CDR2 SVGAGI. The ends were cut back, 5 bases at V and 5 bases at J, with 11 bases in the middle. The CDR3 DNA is TGTGCCAGCAGTATGGACGGGGGAGATACGCAGTATTTT. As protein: CASSMDGGDTQYF.

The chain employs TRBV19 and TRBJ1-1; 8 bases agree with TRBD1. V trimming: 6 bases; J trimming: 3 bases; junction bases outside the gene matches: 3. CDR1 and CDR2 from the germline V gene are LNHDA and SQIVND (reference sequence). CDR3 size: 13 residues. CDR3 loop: CASRQTGDTEAFF. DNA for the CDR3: TGTGCCAGTAGACAGACAGGGGACACTGAAGCTTTCTTT.

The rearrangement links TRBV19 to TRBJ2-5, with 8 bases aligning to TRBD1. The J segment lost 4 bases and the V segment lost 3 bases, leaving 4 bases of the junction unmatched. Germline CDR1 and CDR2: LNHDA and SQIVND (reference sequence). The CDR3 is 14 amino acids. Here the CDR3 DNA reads TGTGCCAGTAGTATGGGGCAGGGGGCAGAGACCCAGTACTTC. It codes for CASSMGQGAETQYF.

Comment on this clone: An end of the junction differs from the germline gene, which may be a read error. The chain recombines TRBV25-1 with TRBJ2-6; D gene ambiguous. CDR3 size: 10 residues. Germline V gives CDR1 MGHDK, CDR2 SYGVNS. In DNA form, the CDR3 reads TGCTCCTCTGGGGCCAACGTCCTGACTTTC. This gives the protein CSSGANVLTF.

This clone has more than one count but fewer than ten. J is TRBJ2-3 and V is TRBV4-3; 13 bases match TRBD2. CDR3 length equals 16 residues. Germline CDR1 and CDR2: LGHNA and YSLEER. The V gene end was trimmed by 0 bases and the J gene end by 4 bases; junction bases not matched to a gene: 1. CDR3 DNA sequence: TGCGCCAGCAGCCAAGAACTAGCGGGAGGGCCAGATACGCAGTATTTT. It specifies CASSQELAGGPDTQYF.

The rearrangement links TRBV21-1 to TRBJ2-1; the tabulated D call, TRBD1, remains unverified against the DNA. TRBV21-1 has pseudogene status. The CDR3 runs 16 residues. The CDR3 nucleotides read TGTGCCAGCAGCAAAAATAGAGGGACAGGGGGAGGTGAGCAGTTCTTC. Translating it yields CASSKNRGTGGGEQFF.

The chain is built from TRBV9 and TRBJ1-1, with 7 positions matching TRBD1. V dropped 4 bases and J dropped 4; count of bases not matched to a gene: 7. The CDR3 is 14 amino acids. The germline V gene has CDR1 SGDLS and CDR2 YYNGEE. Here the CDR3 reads CASSPWTGPTEAFF. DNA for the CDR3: TGTGCCAGCAGCCCCTGGACAGGCCCCACTGAAGCTTTCTTT.

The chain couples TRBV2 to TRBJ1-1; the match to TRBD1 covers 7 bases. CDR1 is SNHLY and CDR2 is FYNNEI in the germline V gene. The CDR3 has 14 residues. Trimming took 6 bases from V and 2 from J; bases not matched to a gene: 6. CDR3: CASSEQGINTEAFF. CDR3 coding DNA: TGTGCCAGCAGCGAACAGGGGATCAACACTGAAGCTTTCTTT.

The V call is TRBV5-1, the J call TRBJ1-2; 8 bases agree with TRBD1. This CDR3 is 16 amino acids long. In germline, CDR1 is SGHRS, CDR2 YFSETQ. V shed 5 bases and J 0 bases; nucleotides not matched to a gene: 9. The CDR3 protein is CASSYGQGRSNYGYTF. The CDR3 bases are TGCGCCAGCAGTTACGGACAGGGACGTTCTAACTATGGCTACACCTTC. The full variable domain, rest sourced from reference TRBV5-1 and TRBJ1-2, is KAGVTQTPRYLIKTRGQQVTLSCSPISGHRSVSWYQQTPGQGLQFLFEYFSETQRNKGNFPGRFSGRQFSNSRSEMNVSTLELGDSALYLCASSYGQGRSNYGYTFGSGTRLTVV.

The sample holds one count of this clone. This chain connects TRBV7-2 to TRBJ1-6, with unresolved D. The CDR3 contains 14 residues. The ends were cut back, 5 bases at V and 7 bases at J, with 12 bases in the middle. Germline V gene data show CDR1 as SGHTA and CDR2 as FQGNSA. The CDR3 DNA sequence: TGTGCCAGCAGCCCCGGACTGATAAATTCACCCCTCCACTTT. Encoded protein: CASSPGLINSPLHF.

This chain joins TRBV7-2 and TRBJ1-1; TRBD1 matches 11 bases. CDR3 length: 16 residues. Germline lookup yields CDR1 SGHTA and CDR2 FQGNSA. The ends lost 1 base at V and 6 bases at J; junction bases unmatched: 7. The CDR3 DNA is TGTGCCAGCAGCTTAGGACTGGGACAGGGGGGTTCTGAAGCTTTCTTT. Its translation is CASSLGLGQGGSEAFF.

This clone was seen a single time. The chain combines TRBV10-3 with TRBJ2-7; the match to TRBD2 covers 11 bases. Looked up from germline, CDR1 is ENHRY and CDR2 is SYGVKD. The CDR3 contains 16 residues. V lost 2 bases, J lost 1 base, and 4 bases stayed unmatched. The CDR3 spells CAISETSGSLSYEQYV. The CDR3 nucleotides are TGTGCCATCAGTGAGACTAGCGGGAGCCTTTCCTACGAGCAGTACGTC.

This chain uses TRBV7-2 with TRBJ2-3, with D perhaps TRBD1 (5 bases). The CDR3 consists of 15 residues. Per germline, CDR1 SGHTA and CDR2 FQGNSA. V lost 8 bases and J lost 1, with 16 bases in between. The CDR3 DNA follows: TGTGCCAGCCGGCTAGGGGTTGTCGGCACAGATACGCAGTATTTT. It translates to CASRLGVVGTDTQYF.

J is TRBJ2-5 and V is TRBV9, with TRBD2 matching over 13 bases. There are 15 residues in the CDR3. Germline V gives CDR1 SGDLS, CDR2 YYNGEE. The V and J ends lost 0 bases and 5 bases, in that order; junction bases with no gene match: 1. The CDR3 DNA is TGTGCCAGCAGCGTAGGGACTAGCGGGAGTGAGACCCAGTACTTC. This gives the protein CASSVGTSGSETQYF. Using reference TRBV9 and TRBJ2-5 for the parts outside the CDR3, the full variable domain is DSGVTQTPKHLITATGQRVTLRCSPRSGDLSVYWYQQSLDQGLQFLIQYYNGEERAKGNILERFSAQQFPDLHSELNLSSLELGDSALYFCASSVGTSGSETQYFGPGTRLLVL.

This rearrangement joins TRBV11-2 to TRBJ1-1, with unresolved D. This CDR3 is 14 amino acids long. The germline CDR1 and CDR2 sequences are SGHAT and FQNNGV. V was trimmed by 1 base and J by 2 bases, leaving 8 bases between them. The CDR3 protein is CASSLGQTNTEAFF. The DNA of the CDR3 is TGTGCCAGCAGCTTAGGACAAACCAACACTGAAGCTTTCTTT. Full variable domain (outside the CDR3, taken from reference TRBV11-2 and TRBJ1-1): EAGVAQSPRYKIIEKRQSVAFWCNPISGHATLYWYQQILGQGPKLLIQFQNNGVVDDSQLPKDRFSAERLKGVDSTLKIQPAKLEDSAVYLCASSLGQTNTEAFFGQGTRLTVV.

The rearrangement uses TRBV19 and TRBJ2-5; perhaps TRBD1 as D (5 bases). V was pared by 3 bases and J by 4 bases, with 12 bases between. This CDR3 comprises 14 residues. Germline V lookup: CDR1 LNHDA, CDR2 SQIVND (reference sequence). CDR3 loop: CASSIPRVGETQYF. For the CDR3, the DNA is TGTGCCAGTAGTATTCCCAGGGTCGGAGAGACCCAGTACTTC.

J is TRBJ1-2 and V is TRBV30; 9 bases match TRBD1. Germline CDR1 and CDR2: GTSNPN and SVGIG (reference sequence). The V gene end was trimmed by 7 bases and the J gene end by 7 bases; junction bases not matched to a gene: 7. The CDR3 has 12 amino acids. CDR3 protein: CASDRGLSGYTF. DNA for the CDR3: TGTGCCTCGGACAGGGGACTTAGTGGCTACACCTTC.

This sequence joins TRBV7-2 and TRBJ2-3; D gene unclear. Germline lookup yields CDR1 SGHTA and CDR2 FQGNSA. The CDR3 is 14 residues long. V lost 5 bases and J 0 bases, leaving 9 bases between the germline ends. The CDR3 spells CASSPRVSTDTQYF. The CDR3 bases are TGTGCCAGCAGCCCTCGGGTCAGCACAGATACGCAGTATTTT.

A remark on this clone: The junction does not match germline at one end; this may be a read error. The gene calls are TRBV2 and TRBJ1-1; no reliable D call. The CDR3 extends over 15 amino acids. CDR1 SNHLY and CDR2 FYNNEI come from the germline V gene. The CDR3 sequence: CVSTPVEGRSTEAFF. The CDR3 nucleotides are TGTGTCAGCACCCCGGTCGAGGGCCGATCCACTGAAGCTTTCTTT.

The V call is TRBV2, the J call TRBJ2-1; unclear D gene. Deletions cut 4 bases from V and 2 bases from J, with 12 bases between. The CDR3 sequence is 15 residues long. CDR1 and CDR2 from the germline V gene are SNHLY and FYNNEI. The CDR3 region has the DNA TGTGCCAGCAGTGTCACAGCCGCCGCCTACAATGAGCAGTTCTTC. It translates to CASSVTAAAYNEQFF.

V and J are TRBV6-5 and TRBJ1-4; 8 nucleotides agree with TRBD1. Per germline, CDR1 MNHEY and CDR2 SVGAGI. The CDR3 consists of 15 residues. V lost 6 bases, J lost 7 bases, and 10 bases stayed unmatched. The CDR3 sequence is CASSRTGQESEKLFF. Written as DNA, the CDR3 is TGTGCCAGCAGCCGGACAGGGCAAGAAAGTGAAAAACTGTTTTTT.

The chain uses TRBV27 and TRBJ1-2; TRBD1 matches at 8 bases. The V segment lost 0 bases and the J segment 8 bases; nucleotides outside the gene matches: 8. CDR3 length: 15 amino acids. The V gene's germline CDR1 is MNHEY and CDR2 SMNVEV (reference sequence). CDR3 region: CASSLSWQGASGYTF. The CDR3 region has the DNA TGTGCCAGCAGTTTATCCTGGCAGGGGGCTTCGGGCTACACCTTC.

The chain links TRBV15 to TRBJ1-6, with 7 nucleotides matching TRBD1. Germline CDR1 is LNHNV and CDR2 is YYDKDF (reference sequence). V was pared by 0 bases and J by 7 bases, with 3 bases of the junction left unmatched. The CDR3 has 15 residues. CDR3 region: CATSRDRDSNSPLHF. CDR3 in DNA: TGTGCCACCAGCAGAGATCGGGACAGCAATTCACCCCTCCACTTT. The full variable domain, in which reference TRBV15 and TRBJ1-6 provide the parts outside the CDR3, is DAMVIQNPRYQVTQFGKPVTLSCSQTLNHNVMYWYQQKSSQAPKLLFHYYDKDFNNEADTPDNFQSRRPNTSFCFLDIRSPGLGDTAMYLCATSRDRDSNSPLHFGNGTRLTVT.